These 3 T cell receptor beta chains came from one sample sequenced in a study of blood T cell repertoires in COVID-19 (TCRdb year 2020). Library preparation used the immunoSEQ multiplex PCR assay. The immuneACCESS repertoire file appears here via TCRdb, limited to in-frame rearrangements. These files lack a portion of the clones; in checked studies, under half of the deficit traces to unresolved V genes, and the cause of the others is not known. This sample gives about 200,000 clones in total; around 80% of them show up just once. The ten most abundant clones make up 5.5% to 7% of the sample. The sequencing sample was made of peripheral blood. The receptors stem from a woman in her seventies with acute or convalescent COVID-19.

This chain links TRBV28 with TRBJ2-1, with 16 bases identical to TRBD2. V shed 5 bases and J 10 bases; nucleotides not matched to a gene: 11. The CDR3 consists of 17 residues. Germline V lookup: CDR1 MDHEN, CDR2 SYDVKM. In DNA form, the CDR3 reads TGTGCCAGCAGTCACGGGACTAGCGGGAGGGCCCCGGTAGAGCAGTTCTTC. Translating gives CASSHGTSGRAPVEQFF.

This chain uses TRBV5-1 with TRBJ2-1, with D tentatively TRBD2 (6 bases). The CDR3 totals 15 residues. V lost 1 base to trimming and J lost 0 bases, with 8 bases between them. Germline V gene lookup returns CDR1 SGHRS and CDR2 YFSETQ. CDR3 region: CASSLYGSSYNEQFF. The CDR3 nucleotides read TGCGCCAGCAGCTTGTACGGGAGCTCCTACAATGAGCAGTTCTTC.

This chain connects TRBV12-3 or TRBV12-4 to TRBJ2-3; D ambiguous. The CDR3 extends over 12 amino acids. The V end lost 4 bases, the J end lost 8 bases, and 10 bases lay between the germline ends. CDR3 coding DNA: TGTGCCAGCAGTTACGACTCGGGTACGCAGTATTTT. It is translated as CASSYDSGTQYF.